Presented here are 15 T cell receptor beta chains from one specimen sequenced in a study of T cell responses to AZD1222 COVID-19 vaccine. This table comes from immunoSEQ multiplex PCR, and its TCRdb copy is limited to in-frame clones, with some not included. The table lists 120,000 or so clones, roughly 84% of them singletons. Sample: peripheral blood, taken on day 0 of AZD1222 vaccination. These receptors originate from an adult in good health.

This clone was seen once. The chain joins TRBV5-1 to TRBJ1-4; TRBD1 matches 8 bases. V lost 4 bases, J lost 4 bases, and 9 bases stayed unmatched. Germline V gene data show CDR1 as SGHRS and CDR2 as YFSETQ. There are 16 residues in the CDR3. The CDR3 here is CASSPTTGVGNEKLFF. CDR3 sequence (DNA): TGCGCCAGCAGCCCTACGACAGGGGTCGGTAATGAAAAACTGTTTTTT.

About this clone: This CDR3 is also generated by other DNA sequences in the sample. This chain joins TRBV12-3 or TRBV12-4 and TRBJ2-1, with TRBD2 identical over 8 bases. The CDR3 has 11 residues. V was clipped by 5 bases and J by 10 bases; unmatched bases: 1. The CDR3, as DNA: TGTGCCAGCAGTCGCGGGGGGGAGCAGTTCTTC. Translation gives CASSRGGEQFF.

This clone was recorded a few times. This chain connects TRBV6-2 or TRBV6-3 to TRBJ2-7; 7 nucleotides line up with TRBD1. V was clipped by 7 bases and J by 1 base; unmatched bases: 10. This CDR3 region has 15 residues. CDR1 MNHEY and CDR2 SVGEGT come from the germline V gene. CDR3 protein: CASTPLGDRSYEQYF. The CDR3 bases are TGTGCCAGCACCCCTCTCGGGGACAGATCCTACGAGCAGTACTTC.

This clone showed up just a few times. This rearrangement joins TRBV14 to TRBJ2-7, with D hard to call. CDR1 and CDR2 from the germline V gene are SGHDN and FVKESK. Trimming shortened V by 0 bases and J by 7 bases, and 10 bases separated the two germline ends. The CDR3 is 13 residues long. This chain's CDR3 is CASSQDSLREQYF. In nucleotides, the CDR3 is TGTGCCAGCAGCCAAGACTCCCTTAGAGAGCAGTACTTC. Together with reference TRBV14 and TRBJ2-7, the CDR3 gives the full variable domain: EAGVTQFPSHSVIEKGQTVTLRCDPISGHDNLYWYRRVMGKEIKFLLHFVKESKQDESGMPNNRFLAERTGGTYSTLKVQPAELEDSGVYFCASSQDSLREQYFGPGTRLTVT.

The CDR3 region has the DNA TGTGCCAGCAGCCAAGAACAGGGACGAGGCTACACCTTC. Its protein product is CASSQEQGRGYTF. The chain uses TRBV3-1 (or the pseudogene TRBV3-2) and TRBJ1-2; weak D call: TRBD1 (6 bases). Germline lookup yields CDR1 LGHDT and CDR2 YNNKEL (reference sequence). The CDR3 spans 13 residues. Deletions cut 0 bases from V and 8 bases from J, with 10 bases between.

As DNA, the CDR3 is TGCGCCAGCAGCCAAGGGGCTAGCGGGGGGGCCGATACGCAGTATTTT. This encodes CASSQGASGGADTQYF. V is TRBV4-3 and J is TRBJ2-3; TRBD2 agrees at 12 bases. Germline trimming cut 1 base from V and 6 bases from J; bases unmatched to any gene: 5. The CDR3 has 16 amino acids. Germline CDR1 reads LGHNA; CDR2 reads YSLEER.

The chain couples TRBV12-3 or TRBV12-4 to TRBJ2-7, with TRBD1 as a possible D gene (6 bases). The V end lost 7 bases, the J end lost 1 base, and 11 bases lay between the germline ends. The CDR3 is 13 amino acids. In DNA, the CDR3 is TGTGCCAGCAACCGCAGGGGATCCTACGAGCAGTACTTC. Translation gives CASNRRGSYEQYF.

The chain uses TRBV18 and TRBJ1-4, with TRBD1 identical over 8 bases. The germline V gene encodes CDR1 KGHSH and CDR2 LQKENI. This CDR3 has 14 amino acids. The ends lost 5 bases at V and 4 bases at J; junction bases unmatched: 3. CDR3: CASSTGQGNEKLFF. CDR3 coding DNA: TGTGCCAGCTCAACCGGACAGGGTAATGAAAAACTGTTTTTT.

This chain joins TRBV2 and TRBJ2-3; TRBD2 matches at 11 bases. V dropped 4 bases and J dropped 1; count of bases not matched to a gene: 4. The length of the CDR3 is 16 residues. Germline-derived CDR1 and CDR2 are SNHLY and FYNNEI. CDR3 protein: CASSGLAGLRTDTQYF. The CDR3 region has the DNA TGTGCCAGCAGTGGACTAGCGGGGCTCCGCACAGATACGCAGTATTTT.

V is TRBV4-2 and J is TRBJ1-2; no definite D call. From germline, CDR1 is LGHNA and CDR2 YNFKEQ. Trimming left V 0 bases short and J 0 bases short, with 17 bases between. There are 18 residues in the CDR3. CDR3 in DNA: TGTGCCAGCAGCCAAGACACGACCGGCCGCGGGGCTAACTATGGCTACACCTTC. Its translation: CASSQDTTGRGANYGYTF.

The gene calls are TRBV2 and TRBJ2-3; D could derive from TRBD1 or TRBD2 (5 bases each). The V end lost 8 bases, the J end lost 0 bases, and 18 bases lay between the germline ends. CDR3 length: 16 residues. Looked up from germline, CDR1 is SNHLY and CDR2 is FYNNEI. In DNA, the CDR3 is TGTGCCAGCCTAAAGAAGGGGACGGGGAGCACAGATACGCAGTATTTT. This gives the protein CASLKKGTGSTDTQYF.

The CDR3 is CASSYGFSSGANVLTF. In DNA, the CDR3 is TGTGCCAGCAGTTACGGGTTTAGCTCTGGGGCCAACGTCCTGACTTTC. V and J are TRBV6-2 or TRBV6-3 and TRBJ2-6; unclear D gene. This CDR3 is built from 16 residues. Per germline, CDR1 MNHEY and CDR2 SVGEGT. Trimming cost V 2 bases and J 0 bases, with 8 bases left between them.

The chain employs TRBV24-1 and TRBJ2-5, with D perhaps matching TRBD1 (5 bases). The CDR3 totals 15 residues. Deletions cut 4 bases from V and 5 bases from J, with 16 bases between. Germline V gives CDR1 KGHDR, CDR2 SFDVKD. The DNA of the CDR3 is TGTGCCACCAGTGAACCAGGGTCCCGGTCGGAGACCCAGTACTTC. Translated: CATSEPGSRSETQYF.

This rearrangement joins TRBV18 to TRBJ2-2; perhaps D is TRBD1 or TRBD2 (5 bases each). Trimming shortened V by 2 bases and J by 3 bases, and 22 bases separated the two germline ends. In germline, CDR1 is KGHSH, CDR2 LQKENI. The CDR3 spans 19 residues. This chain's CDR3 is CASSPGASSGVKDTGELFF. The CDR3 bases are TGTGCCAGCTCACCAGGGGCCTCCTCCGGGGTTAAGGACACCGGGGAGCTGTTTTTT.

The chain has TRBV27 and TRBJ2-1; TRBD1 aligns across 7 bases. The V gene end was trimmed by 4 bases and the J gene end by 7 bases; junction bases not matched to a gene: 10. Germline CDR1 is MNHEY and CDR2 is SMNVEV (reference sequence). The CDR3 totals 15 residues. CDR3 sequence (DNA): TGTGCCAGCAGTTCTCTAGGGGGACAGATAAATGAGCAGTTCTTC. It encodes CASSSLGGQINEQFF.